These 4 T cell receptor beta chains share one sample of origin, sequenced in a study of regulatory T cells in long-lasting Graves disease. In building TCR beta libraries, iRepertoire HTBI primers were used together with Arm-PCR of CDR3 regions. TCRdb itself ran the multiplex PCR reads through MiXCR, one entry per CDR3 protein. Of 700,000 or so distinct CDR3 sequences in the sample, 30% were seen once. The time point: persistent/refractory GD, antithyroid drugs over 5 years with positive TRAb. Construction of the TCR library relied on RNA isolated from PBMCs. The material was peripheral blood mononuclear cells (PBMCs), obtained when the disease was refractory, from a patient treated with antithyroid drugs. The receptors come from a female donor with Graves disease.

This clonotype has more than one count but fewer than ten. The chain couples TRBV3-1 to TRBJ2-5; 12 bases map to TRBD1. Looked up from germline, CDR1 is LGHDT and CDR2 is YNNKEL (reference sequence). The CDR3 totals 16 residues. V dropped 4 bases and J dropped 4; count of bases not matched to a gene: 7. The CDR3 DNA follows: TGTGCCAGCAGCCCCCAGGGGACAGGGGGCCTAGAGACCCAGTACTTC. Encoded protein: CASSPQGTGGLETQYF.

V gene TRBV11-2 combines with J gene TRBJ2-2; possibly TRBD1 for D (6 bases). The ends were cut back, 2 bases at V and 4 bases at J, with 11 bases in the middle. Germline CDR1 and CDR2: SGHAT and FQNNGV. The CDR3 totals 15 residues. Here the CDR3 DNA reads TGTGCCAGCAGCTTAAGGGGGACGCTCACCGGGGAGCTGTTTTTT. Translating it yields CASSLRGTLTGELFF.

This clonotype has ten or more counts. The junction and the germline gene differ at one end; a read error may be behind it. V usage is TRBV5-1 and J usage is TRBJ1-2; D ambiguous. The CDR3 sequence is 12 residues long. The germline V gene has CDR1 SGHRS and CDR2 YFSETQ. The CDR3 DNA reads as TGTGCCAGCAGCCTAGAGGACTATGGCTACACCTTC. This sequence encodes CASSLEDYGYTF.

This clonotype was recorded many times. The chain is built from TRBV19 and TRBJ1-1, with D perhaps matching TRBD1 (5 bases). Germline V gives CDR1 LNHDA, CDR2 SQIVND (reference sequence). The CDR3 covers 11 residues. The V end lost 6 bases, the J end lost 5 bases, and 7 bases lay between the germline ends. Here the CDR3 DNA reads TGTGCCAGTAGGTGGACAACTGAAGCTTTCTTT. It codes for CASRWTTEAFF.